This T cell receptor beta chain was captured in a study of T cells in Graves' hyperthyroidism and ophthalmopathy. Study outcomes and limitations: The model made its ophthalmopathy prediction, and onset followed a median about 6.8 months later. Ophthalmopathy and stable hyperthyroidism were told apart by a 13 V-J model.

Amplification yielded TCR beta CDR3 regions, with RNA transcripts as the source. First-round RT-PCR targeting the TCR CDR3 was performed with the HTBI primer set. Using its own MiXCR run on the multiplex PCR reads, TCRdb lists one record per CDR3 protein. The sample contains some 250,000 distinct CDR3 sequences, about 16% of which appear only once. The diagnoses drew upon clinical symptoms, serum thyroxine and TRAb, thyroid ultrasound and orbital computed tomography. This blood was taken when hyperthyroidism was first diagnosed, before any ophthalmopathy symptoms existed. This clonotype has a count of ten or more. The antigen is unknown. A read error may account for a junction end that differs from germline. The CDR3 spans 15 residues. CDR1 is SSHAT, CDR2 FNYEAQ, per germline (reference sequence).

The genes are TRBV7-7 and TRBJ1-3; the D is unclear. Sequencing used blood. This receptor was taken from a woman between 45 and 65 years old with Graves' hyperthyroidism that later progressed to Graves' ophthalmopathy. Written as DNA, the CDR3 is TGTGCTAGCAGCTTAGACTCCAGCGCTGGAAACACCATATATTTT. Translating gives CASSLDSSAGNTIYF. Looking up the rest from reference TRBV7-7 and TRBJ1-3 gives the full variable domain: GAGVSQSPRYKVTKRGQDVTLRCDPISSHATLYWYQQALGQGPEFLTYFNYEAQPDKSGLPSDRFSAERPEGSISTLTIQRTEQRDSAMYRCASSLDSSAGNTIYFGEGSWLTVV.